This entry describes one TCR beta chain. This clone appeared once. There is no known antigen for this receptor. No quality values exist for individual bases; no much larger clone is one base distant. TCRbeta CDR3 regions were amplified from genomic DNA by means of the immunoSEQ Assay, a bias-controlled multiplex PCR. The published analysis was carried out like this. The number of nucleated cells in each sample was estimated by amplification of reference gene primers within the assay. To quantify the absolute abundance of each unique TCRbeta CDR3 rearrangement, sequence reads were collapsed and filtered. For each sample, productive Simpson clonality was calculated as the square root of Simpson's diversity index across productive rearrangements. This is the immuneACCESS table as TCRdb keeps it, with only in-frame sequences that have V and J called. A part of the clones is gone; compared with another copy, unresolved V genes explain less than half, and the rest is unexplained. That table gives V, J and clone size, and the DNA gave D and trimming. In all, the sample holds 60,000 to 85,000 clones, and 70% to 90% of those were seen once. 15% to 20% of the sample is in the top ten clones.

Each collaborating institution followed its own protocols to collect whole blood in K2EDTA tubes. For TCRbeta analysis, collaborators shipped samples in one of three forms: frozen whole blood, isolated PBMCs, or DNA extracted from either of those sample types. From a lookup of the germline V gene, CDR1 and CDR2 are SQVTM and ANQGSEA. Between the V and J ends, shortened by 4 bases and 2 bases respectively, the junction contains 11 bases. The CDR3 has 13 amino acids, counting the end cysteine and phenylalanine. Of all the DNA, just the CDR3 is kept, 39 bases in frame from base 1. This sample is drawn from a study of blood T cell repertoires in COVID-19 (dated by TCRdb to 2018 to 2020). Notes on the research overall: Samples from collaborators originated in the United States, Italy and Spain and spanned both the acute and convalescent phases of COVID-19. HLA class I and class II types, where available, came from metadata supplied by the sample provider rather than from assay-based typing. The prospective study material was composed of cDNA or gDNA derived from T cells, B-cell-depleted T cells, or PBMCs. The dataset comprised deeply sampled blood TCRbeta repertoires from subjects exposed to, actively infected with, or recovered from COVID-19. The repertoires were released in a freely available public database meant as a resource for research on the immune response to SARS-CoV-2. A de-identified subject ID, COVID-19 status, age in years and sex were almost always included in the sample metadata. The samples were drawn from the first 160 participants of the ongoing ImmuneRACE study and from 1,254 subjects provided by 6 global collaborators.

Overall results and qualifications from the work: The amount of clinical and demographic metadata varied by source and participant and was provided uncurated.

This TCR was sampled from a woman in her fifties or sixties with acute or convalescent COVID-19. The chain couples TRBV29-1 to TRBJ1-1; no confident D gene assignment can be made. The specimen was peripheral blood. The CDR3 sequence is CSVGLQTNTEAFF. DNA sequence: TGCAGCGTTGGACTACAGACAAACACTGAAGCTTTCTTT.